One and the same sample provided the 24 T cell receptor beta chains below, sequenced in a study of early T cells in non-severe SARS-CoV-2 infection (dated by TCRdb to 2020 to 2023). The protocol used for the library was 5' RACE. Data came from a NextSeq 500. TCRdb applied fastp at Q25 and MiXCR to the public reads, then kept only in-frame beta chains. Records with the same CDR3 protein are collapsed into one entry carrying the most frequent genes and DNA. A total of tens of thousands of distinct CDR3 sequences appear in this sample, less than 8.5% of them only once. The ten largest clones represent roughly 4.8% of the sample. Input material: whole blood. The receptors originated from an adult who was a healthcare worker with PCR-confirmed SARS-CoV-2 infection or an uninfected control (not recorded which).

This clonotype has at least ten counts. The chain combines TRBV5-4 with TRBJ2-3; D ambiguous. V was cut by 0 bases and J by 4 bases, with 3 bases left in between. The length of the CDR3 is 12 residues. Germline CDR1 SGHNT, CDR2 YYREEE (reference sequence). For the CDR3, the DNA is TGTGCCAGCAGCTTGGAAGCAGATACGCAGTATTTT. Translating it yields CASSLEADTQYF.

This clonotype occurred a few times. The CDR3: CASSLARRTGELFF. In DNA, the CDR3 is TGTGCCAGCAGCTTAGCGCGAAGAACCGGGGAGCTGTTTTTT. The chain uses TRBV7-6 and TRBJ2-2; D is unclear. Germline lookup yields CDR1 SGHVS and CDR2 FNYEAQ. Trimming left V 0 bases short and J 5 bases short, with 7 bases between. This CDR3 has 14 residues.

Regarding this clonotype: A much larger clonotype is one base distant, so this may be a read error. This rearrangement joins TRBV5-1 to TRBJ2-3; D is unclear. The CDR3 consists of 13 residues. Germline V CDR1 and CDR2: SGHRS, YFSETQ. This CDR3 is CARSLDSTDTQYF. CDR3 sequence (DNA): TGCGCCAGGAGCTTGGATAGCACAGATACGCAGTATTTT. Full variable domain (outside the CDR3, taken from reference TRBV5-1 and TRBJ2-3): KAGVTQTPRYLIKTRGQQVTLSCSPISGHRSVSWYQQTPGQGLQFLFEYFSETQRNKGNFPGRFSGRQFSNSRSEMNVSTLELGDSALYLCARSLDSTDTQYFGPGTRLTVL.

The chain joins TRBV25-1 to TRBJ1-1; D unclear. V was pared by 1 base and J by 4 bases, with 7 bases between. CDR1 is MGHDK, CDR2 SYGVNS, per germline. There are 13 residues in the CDR3. CDR3 DNA: TGTGCCAGCAGTGAATCGGGCCGCACTGAAGCTTTCTTT. As protein: CASSESGRTEAFF. The full variable domain, its missing parts supplied by reference TRBV25-1 and TRBJ1-1, is EADIYQTPRYLVIGTGKKITLECSQTMGHDKMYWYQQDPGMELHLIHYSYGVNSTEKGDLSSESTVSRIRTEHFPLTLESARPSHTSQYLCASSESGRTEAFFGQGTRLTVV.

This clonotype occurred many times. This sequence joins TRBV4-2 and TRBJ2-3, with 9 bases that match TRBD2. The ends lost 0 bases at V and 3 bases at J; junction bases unmatched: 7. There are 17 residues in the CDR3. CDR1 and CDR2 (germline): LGHNA, YNFKEQ. The CDR3 coding sequence is TGTGCCAGCAGCCAAGATGACGGAGCGGGGGGTACAGATACGCAGTATTTT. Amino acids: CASSQDDGAGGTDTQYF.

A few counts support this clonotype. V and J are TRBV12-3 or TRBV12-4 and TRBJ1-2, with 7 bases identical to TRBD1. The CDR3 runs to 15 residues. Unmatched junction bases numbered 8, after V lost 4 bases and J lost 3 bases. The CDR3 loop reads CASSSQGSWDYGYTF. CDR3 sequence (DNA): TGTGCCAGCAGTTCACAGGGGAGCTGGGACTATGGCTACACCTTC.

V is TRBV11-2 and J is TRBJ2-1; D is ambiguous. The V and J ends lost 0 bases and 3 bases respectively, with 9 bases between them. The CDR3 is 15 residues long. The germline gives CDR1 SGHAT, CDR2 FQNNGV. CDR3 DNA: TGTGCCAGCAGCTTAGAGCCGGGCGTCTACAATGAGCAGTTCTTC. Amino acids: CASSLEPGVYNEQFF.

This clonotype was picked up many times. The chain links TRBV30 to TRBJ1-2; TRBD1 matches at 8 bases. The CDR3 totals 15 residues. Trimming removed 3 bases from V and 7 bases from J; junction bases left unmatched: 13. Germline V gene lookup returns CDR1 GTSNPN and CDR2 SVGIG (reference sequence). The CDR3 here is CAWRQRGAGGFGYTF. DNA of the CDR3: TGTGCCTGGAGACAACGGGGGGCAGGGGGCTTTGGCTACACCTTC.

The chain has TRBV27 and TRBJ2-7; TRBD1 aligns across 12 bases. Germline values: CDR1 MNHEY, CDR2 SMNVEV (reference sequence). The CDR3 is 15 amino acids. V gave up 2 bases and J gave up 2 bases; unmatched junction bases: 1. The CDR3 coding sequence is TGTGCCAGCAGTTTAAGGGACAGGGGGCCCTACGAGCAGTACTTC. This encodes CASSLRDRGPYEQYF.

This chain uses TRBV20-1 with TRBJ2-1; perhaps TRBD1 as D (6 bases). The CDR3 totals 14 residues. CDR1 and CDR2 from the germline V gene are DFQATT and SNEGSKA (reference sequence). Trimming took 6 bases from V and 0 from J, leaving 12 bases between them. The CDR3 bases are TGCAGTGCCCCTCAGGGGAGCTCCTACAATGAGCAGTTCTTC. It yields the protein CSAPQGSSYNEQFF.

The chain employs TRBV12-3 or TRBV12-4 and TRBJ2-3; 8 bases are shared with TRBD1. The V and J ends lost 2 bases and 4 bases, in that order; junction bases with no gene match: 5. The CDR3 has 15 amino acids. The CDR3 loop reads CASSLLGQGADTQYF. CDR3 sequence (DNA): TGTGCCAGCAGTTTACTCGGACAGGGAGCAGATACGCAGTATTTT.

This clonotype was seen a few times. CDR3 sequence (DNA): TGTGCCAGCAGTTACTCAGGCAGGGGGCGTGAGCAGTACTTC. Its protein is CASSYSGRGREQYF. The rearrangement uses TRBV6-5 and TRBJ2-7, with TRBD1 identical over 8 bases. V was pared by 0 bases and J by 7 bases, with 5 bases of the junction left unmatched. CDR1 and CDR2 (germline): MNHEY, SVGAGI. The CDR3 is 14 residues long.

This sequence joins TRBV10-1 and TRBJ1-1; TRBD1 aligns across 7 bases. The J segment lost 4 bases and the V segment lost 6 bases, leaving 14 bases of the junction unmatched. Germline V lookup: CDR1 WNHNN, CDR2 SYGVQD (reference sequence). There are 16 residues in the CDR3. CDR3 in amino acids: CASRQQGNQGATEAFF. In DNA, the CDR3 is TGCGCCAGCAGGCAACAGGGGAATCAGGGAGCCACTGAAGCTTTCTTT.

In this sample, this clonotype turned up many times. This chain uses TRBV6-6 with TRBJ2-7; TRBD2 matches at 12 bases. The germline V gene encodes CDR1 MNHNY and CDR2 SVGAGI (reference sequence). The CDR3 extends over 18 amino acids. Trimming took 5 bases from V and 1 from J; bases not matched to a gene: 12. In DNA, the CDR3 is TGTGCCAGCAGTGGAACGGAACTAGCGGGGGGCAAATCCTACGAGCAGTACTTC. This codes for CASSGTELAGGKSYEQYF.

This clonotype was observed a handful of times. V gene TRBV3-1 combines with J gene TRBJ2-7; D gene ambiguous. There are 14 residues in the CDR3. Germline CDR1 reads LGHDT; CDR2 reads YNNKEL (reference sequence). Trimming pared 0 bases from V and 3 bases from J, leaving 9 bases between. CDR3 in DNA: TGTGCCAGCAGCCAAGATCGCGTGGACTACGAGCAGTACTTC. It translates to CASSQDRVDYEQYF.

This clonotype showed up just a few times. The chain joins TRBV4-3 to TRBJ2-3; 9 positions match TRBD2. The CDR3 length is 17 residues. The germline V gene has CDR1 LGHNA and CDR2 YSLEER. After removal of 0 bases from V and 3 bases from J, the junction contained 7 bases not matched to a gene. The CDR3 loop reads CASSQEWRGGRTDTQYF. For the CDR3, the DNA is TGCGCCAGCAGCCAAGAATGGCGGGGGGGCCGGACAGATACGCAGTATTTT.

This clonotype was observed at least ten times. The chain is built from TRBV6-6 and TRBJ1-1, with a possible D match to TRBD1 (6 bases). Germline loops: CDR1 MNHNY, CDR2 SVGAGI (reference sequence). The V gene lost 9 bases and the J gene lost 0 bases, with 11 bases spanning the gap. There are 13 residues in the CDR3. The CDR3 bases are TGTGCCAGTACCGGGACAATGAACACTGAAGCTTTCTTT. Amino acids: CASTGTMNTEAFF.

The sample holds many counts of this clonotype. The chain is built from TRBV11-2 and TRBJ1-6, with 7 bases fitting TRBD1. The CDR3 loop spans 17 amino acids. Germline V gene sequence: CDR1 SGHAT, CDR2 FQNNGV. Trimming removed 5 bases from V and 5 bases from J; junction bases left unmatched: 12. CDR3 sequence reads: CASSAKTGSYDNSPLHF. CDR3 DNA sequence: TGTGCCAGCAGCGCAAAGACAGGGTCTTACGATAATTCACCCCTCCACTTT.

This clonotype is medium-sized (0.01 to 0.1%) within its sample. The chain links TRBV4-3 to TRBJ2-7; D is unresolved. CDR3 size: 13 residues. V lost 5 bases and J 2 bases, leaving 10 bases between the germline ends. Per the germline V gene, CDR1 is LGHNA and CDR2 is YSLEER. CDR3 in DNA: TGCGCCAGCAGCAGAGCTAGGGCCTACGAGCAGTACTTC. Translated, it gives CASSRARAYEQYF.

The chain recombines TRBV5-1 with TRBJ2-6; D is ambiguous. Trimming removed 0 bases from V and 0 bases from J, with 4 bases in between. The CDR3 length is 15 residues. Per germline, CDR1 SGHRS and CDR2 YFSETQ. CDR3 loop: CASSLEASGANVLTF. CDR3 in DNA: TGCGCCAGCAGCTTGGAAGCCTCTGGGGCCAACGTCCTGACTTTC.

CDR3 nucleotides: TGCGCCAGCAGCTTGGCCCCCGCCCGGACAGGGAGGAATCAGCCCCAGCATTTT. It codes for CASSLAPARTGRNQPQHF. V gene TRBV5-1 combines with J gene TRBJ1-5; 8 nucleotides agree with TRBD1. The CDR3 contains 18 residues. CDR1 is SGHRS and CDR2 is YFSETQ in the germline V gene. With V trimmed by 0 bases and J by 4 bases, 12 bases remained unmatched.

The genes are TRBV9 and TRBJ2-7; no definite D call. CDR1 is SGDLS, CDR2 YYNGEE, per germline. V dropped 0 bases and J dropped 7 bases, with 5 bases sitting between them. The CDR3 totals 11 residues. CDR3 region: CASSVGAEQYF. DNA of the CDR3: TGTGCCAGCAGCGTAGGGGCAGAGCAGTACTTC.

CDR3 in amino acids: CSVEATGSDTGYTF. CDR3 DNA: TGCAGCGTTGAGGCGACAGGGTCTGATACTGGCTACACCTTC. The J gene is TRBJ1-2, the V gene TRBV29-1, with 7 nucleotides matching TRBD1. Germline values: CDR1 SQVTM, CDR2 ANQGSEA. The V gene end was trimmed by 3 bases and the J gene end by 7 bases; junction bases not matched to a gene: 11. The CDR3 runs to 14 residues.

This clonotype showed up just once. This sequence joins TRBV27 and TRBJ2-3, with 8 bases aligning to TRBD1. This CDR3 comprises 12 residues. With V trimmed by 6 bases and J by 10 bases, 6 bases remained unmatched. Germline V gene data show CDR1 as MNHEY and CDR2 as SMNVEV (reference sequence). CDR3 loop: CASSPGGSAQYF. In DNA form, the CDR3 reads TGTGCCAGCAGCCCAGGGGGCTCGGCGCAGTATTTT.